This T cell receptor (beta chain) was sequenced during a study of preoperative IRX-2 immunotherapy in early breast cancer (dated 2019 in TCRdb). This clone was seen a single time. The target of this receptor is not known. Per-base quality was not reported, and no clone a single base away is much larger than it. The method was the immunoSEQ multiplex PCR assay. Held by TCRdb, this immuneACCESS table contains in-frame sequences only and omits some clones. Under half of the omission traces to an unresolved V gene where checked; the cause of the rest is unknown. The sample has 34,000 or so clones on record, roughly four fifths of them singletons. Of the sample, just under 2.5% is held by the ten largest clones. The treatment or condition label on this specimen signifies: preoperative locoregional IRX-2 cytokine immunotherapy. The samples were obtained from a phase Ib study that tested preoperative, locoregional IRX-2 cytokine immunotherapy designed to prime immune responses. Donors were patients with early-stage breast cancer who received IRX-2 before surgery.

From the cysteine through the phenylalanine, the CDR3 covers 14 amino acids. The CDR3 DNA has 42 bases and is translated from base 1. The germline V gene specifies MDHEN as CDR1 and SYDVKM as CDR2. V was cut back by 1 base and J by 3 bases, leaving a gap of 10 bases between them. The chain links TRBV28 with TRBJ2-7; the D gene is unclear. This TCR derives from a human donor with breast cancer. Material: lymph node tissue, obtained from a patient treated with IRX-2 immunotherapy. This receptor has the CDR3 CASSLLLGYYEQYF. The DNA is as follows: TGTGCCAGCAGTTTATTGCTGGGCTACTACGAGCAGTACTTC.